This record concerns one T cell receptor beta chain sequence. The antigen remains unidentified. This clone may be a read error of a much larger clone one base away. Axillary draining lymph nodes of breast cancer patients supplied the node samples. The CDR3 is made up of 13 amino acids. CDR1 and CDR2 (germline): SGHDT, YYEEEE. This entry comes from a study of breast tumors, draining lymph nodes, adjacent tissues. TCRdb re-analysed the multiplex PCR reads in MiXCR, keeping a single row per CDR3 protein. The table records about 180,000 distinct CDR3 sequences, 25% to 40% of them present only once. Study-wide results and limits: Tumors had less TCR diversity than lymph nodes, more than nontumor tissue. Tumor and nontumor repertoires were significantly more similar in luminal-like than in basal-like breast cancer. The lymph node origin of tumor T cells was framed as consistent with a hypothesis, not demonstrated.

The chain employs TRBV5-6 and TRBJ2-7; D unclear. Material: axillary lymph node tissue. The origin of this receptor is a female donor with breast cancer. Some clones in this sample may be carry-over from other donors' samples. CDR3 protein: CVSSLDTTYEQYF. As DNA, the CDR3 is TGTGTCAGCAGCCTCGACACTACCTACGAGCAGTACTTC.